This T cell receptor beta chain emerged from a study of spatial heterogeneity in lung cancer. Study summary: For the average unique TCR and UMI combination, more than eight occurrences appeared in raw reads.

As for time point: sample taken at primary tumor resection. Unsorted whole RNA from tumor, nontumor lung or frozen PBMC underwent sequencing. The donors, about 74 patients with untreated early-stage non-small cell lung cancer, provided the samples. Each CDR3 protein gets one entry after TCRdb re-called the 5' RACE reads with MiXCR. The sample consists of some 70,000 distinct CDR3 sequences, roughly 13% of them appearing once. From germline, CDR1 is SGHRS and CDR2 YFSETQ. The germline V and J ends were trimmed by 2 bases and 3 bases, with 8 bases remaining between them. This CDR3 comprises 13 residues.

The receptor comes from a male donor with early-stage non-small cell lung cancer. The sample was PBMCs, taken at surgery. This chain joins TRBV5-1 and TRBJ1-1; no clear D. This CDR3 is CASSFAGDTEAFF. CDR3 nucleotides: TGCGCCAGCAGCTTCGCGGGAGACACTGAAGCTTTCTTT.